One and the same sample provided the 31 T cell receptor beta chains below, sequenced in a study of beta chain features in type 1 diabetes. Study-wide findings and caveats: There was a moderate but significant shortening of TCRB CDR3s in all four CD4+ subsets of Type 1 diabetes patients.

Antigens of these TCRs are unknown. Investigators reverse transcribed all isolated RNA, so they sequenced expressed TCRB transcripts. TCRdb keeps only in-frame clones here, not all; method: immunoSEQ multiplex PCR. The sample includes 310,000 or so clones, 9.3% of them seen just once. Sequences were obtained from central memory CD4+ T cells from blood. All receptors come from a young man with type 1 diabetes.

The rearrangement joins TRBV7-9 to TRBJ2-7; D remains unclear. The CDR3 has 13 amino acids. Trimming cost V 7 bases and J 1 base, with 11 bases left between them. The germline V gene has CDR1 SEHNR and CDR2 FQNEAQ (reference sequence). The CDR3 nucleotides read TGTGCCAGCACCCCGGCCTCGTCCTACGAGCAGTACTTC. Amino acids: CASTPASSYEQYF.

The chain links TRBV7-9 to TRBJ1-6, with unresolved D. The V gene's germline CDR1 is SEHNR and CDR2 FQNEAQ (reference sequence). V was shortened by 5 bases and J by 0 bases, with 11 bases between the two germline ends. There are 16 residues in the CDR3. The CDR3 is CASSRERSSYNSPLHF. CDR3 nucleotides: TGTGCCAGCAGCCGGGAGAGGAGCTCCTATAATTCACCCCTCCACTTT.

The rearrangement links TRBV5-1 to TRBJ2-1; TRBD2 matches 7 bases. The CDR3 runs 15 residues. The V gene end was trimmed by 2 bases and the J gene end by 9 bases; junction bases not matched to a gene: 11. Germline V gene data show CDR1 as SGHRS and CDR2 as YFSETQ. CDR3 sequence reads: CASSFLAAGTGEQFF. DNA for the CDR3: TGCGCCAGCAGCTTTCTAGCGGCCGGTACTGGTGAGCAGTTCTTC.

This clone appeared many times. The gene calls are TRBV10-3 and TRBJ2-1; no reliable D call. V lost 3 bases, J lost 7 bases, and 7 bases lay in between. This CDR3 spans 12 amino acids. Germline V gene lookup returns CDR1 ENHRY and CDR2 SYGVKD. The CDR3 DNA follows: TGTGCCATCAGTGAAATCGGTAATGAGCAGTTCTTC. This encodes CAISEIGNEQFF.

The chain couples TRBV30 to TRBJ1-2; maybe TRBD1 (5 bases). The germline CDR1 and CDR2 sequences are GTSNPN and SVGIG (reference sequence). V dropped 8 bases and J dropped 8 bases, with 21 bases sitting between them. The CDR3 has 13 amino acids. In nucleotides, the CDR3 is TGTGCCCTATCCGAGACAGTCTTGAGGGGCTACACCTTC. Translation: CALSETVLRGYTF. The full variable domain, with the rest looked up from reference TRBV30 and TRBJ1-2, is SQTIHQWPATLVQPVGSPLSLECTVEGTSNPNLYWYRQAAGRGLQLLFYSVGIGQISSEVPQNLSASRPQDRQFILSSKKLLLSDSGFYLCALSETVLRGYTFGSGTRLTVV.

The chain couples TRBV2 to TRBJ1-5, with TRBD1 matching 8 bases. Trimming took 4 bases from V and 0 from J; bases not matched to a gene: 5. CDR3 length: 16 residues. Germline values: CDR1 SNHLY, CDR2 FYNNEI. The CDR3 bases are TGTGCCAGCAGTGGCACAGGGGGTTATAGCAATCAGCCCCAGCATTTT. As protein: CASSGTGGYSNQPQHF.

This clone was picked up a small number of times. This chain links TRBV25-1 with TRBJ1-3, with D maybe TRBD1 (5 bases). The V end lost 6 bases, the J end lost 4 bases, and 10 bases lay between the germline ends. The CDR3 runs to 13 residues. Per germline, CDR1 MGHDK and CDR2 SYGVNS. CDR3 coding DNA: TGTGCCAGCAGCAGTGGGGACGGAAACACCATATATTTT. This gives the protein CASSSGDGNTIYF.

On this clone itself: This sequence may be a read error, since a much larger clone differs from it by one base. The chain combines TRBV7-6 with TRBJ2-7; D unresolved. Germline loops: CDR1 SGHVS, CDR2 FNYEAQ. The CDR3 sequence is 12 residues long. Trimming pared 1 base from V and 2 bases from J, leaving 3 bases between. CDR3 amino acids: CASSLDPYEQYF. The CDR3 DNA reads as TGTGCCAGCAGCTTAGACCCCTACGAGCAGTACTTC.

This clone was seen a few times. The gene calls are TRBV11-2 and TRBJ1-2; D not resolved. Germline assignment: CDR1 SGHAT and CDR2 FQNNGV. The CDR3 is 14 residues long. V dropped 3 bases and J dropped 4 bases, with 12 bases sitting between them. Written as DNA, the CDR3 is TGTGCCAGCAGCTTTGAGCGTATCGCCTATGGCTACACCTTC. Protein product: CASSFERIAYGYTF.

The rearrangement links TRBV10-3 to TRBJ1-2; no clear D gene. The CDR3 covers 14 residues. Germline CDR1 is ENHRY and CDR2 is SYGVKD. The V gene lost 2 bases and the J gene lost 6 bases, with 13 bases spanning the gap. The CDR3 DNA reads as TGTGCCATCAGTGAGGCTTTATCACGGAATGGCTACACCTTC. Translating it yields CAISEALSRNGYTF.

This chain links TRBV4-1 with TRBJ1-4; TRBD1 agrees at 8 bases. V trimming: 1 base; J trimming: 8 bases; junction bases outside the gene matches: 12. Germline CDR1 reads MGHRA; CDR2 reads YSYEKL. The CDR3 is 17 amino acids. In DNA form, the CDR3 reads TGCGCCAGCAGCCAAGGAAGTTCTAGGACAGGGAACGAAAAACTGTTTTTT. Its protein is CASSQGSSRTGNEKLFF.

This rearrangement joins TRBV18 to TRBJ2-3; D ambiguous. In germline, CDR1 is KGHSH, CDR2 LQKENI. Trimming took off 3 bases at V and 2 bases at J, with 9 bases between the two ends. The CDR3 length is 14 residues. DNA for the CDR3: TGTGCCAGCTCACCGGCCAGACTCACAGATACGCAGTATTTT. Translating it yields CASSPARLTDTQYF.

This clone was found a few times. The chain is built from TRBV11-2 and TRBJ2-1; tentatively, D is TRBD1 (6 bases). Germline assignment: CDR1 SGHAT and CDR2 FQNNGV. V was clipped by 3 bases and J by 2 bases, with 8 bases between them. The CDR3 is made up of 14 amino acids. CDR3 coding DNA: TGTGCCAGCAGCTTGAGGGACACCTACAATGAGCAGTTCTTC. Its translation: CASSLRDTYNEQFF. The entire variable domain, with the rest obtained from reference TRBV11-2 and TRBJ2-1, is as follows: EAGVAQSPRYKIIEKRQSVAFWCNPISGHATLYWYQQILGQGPKLLIQFQNNGVVDDSQLPKDRFSAERLKGVDSTLKIQPAKLEDSAVYLCASSLRDTYNEQFFGPGTRLTVL.

Only a few counts were recorded for this clone. The V gene is TRBV11-2, the J gene TRBJ2-3; D remains unclear. Per germline, CDR1 SGHAT and CDR2 FQNNGV. Trimming took 1 base from V and 12 from J, leaving 11 bases between them. The CDR3 runs 12 residues. CDR3 in amino acids: CASSLGSPAQYF. CDR3 coding DNA: TGTGCCAGCAGCTTAGGGTCCCCGGCTCAGTATTTT.

This clone was counted only a few times. The chain recombines TRBV30 with TRBJ1-1; D not resolved. CDR3 length: 13 residues. Germline values: CDR1 GTSNPN, CDR2 SVGIG (reference sequence). V was shortened by 1 base and J by 1 base, with 7 bases between the two germline ends. CDR3 sequence: CAWSDYRNTEAFF. CDR3 nucleotide sequence: TGTGCCTGGAGTGACTACAGGAACACTGAAGCTTTCTTT.

The V and J genes are TRBV11-1 and TRBJ1-6; D is uncertain. The CDR3 extends over 11 amino acids. Germline V gene lookup returns CDR1 SGHAT and CDR2 FQDESV (reference sequence). V was cut by 10 bases and J by 4 bases, with 5 bases left in between. In nucleotides, the CDR3 is TGTGCCAAGGATTATAATTCACCCCTCCACTTT. This translates into CAKDYNSPLHF. Combining the CDR3 with reference TRBV11-1 and TRBJ1-6 gives the whole variable domain EAEVAQSPRYKITEKSQAVAFWCDPISGHATLYWYRQILGQGPELLVQFQDESVVDDSQLPKDRFSAERLKGVDSTLKIQPAELGDSAMYLCAKDYNSPLHFGNGTRLTVT.

V and J are TRBV11-2 and TRBJ2-5, with D perhaps TRBD2 (6 bases). The CDR3 length is 14 residues. The V end was cut by 3 bases, the J end by 2 bases, with 10 bases between. Germline V lookup: CDR1 SGHAT, CDR2 FQNNGV. The CDR3 loop reads CASSFSGGQETQYF. The CDR3 DNA is TGTGCCAGCAGCTTTTCCGGGGGACAAGAGACCCAGTACTTC.

This clone was counted between two and nine times. V usage is TRBV9 and J usage is TRBJ1-4; 8 bases match TRBD1. The germline CDR1 and CDR2 sequences are SGDLS and YYNGEE. Germline trimming cut 6 bases from V and 10 bases from J; bases unmatched to any gene: 8. The CDR3 sequence is 13 residues long. CDR3 region: CASNLQGEGKLFF. The CDR3 DNA is TGTGCCAGCAACCTACAGGGGGAGGGAAAACTGTTTTTT.

This clone was recorded many times. J is TRBJ2-7 and V is TRBV28; D perhaps matches TRBD2 (7 bases). CDR1 is MDHEN and CDR2 is SYDVKM in the germline V gene. The CDR3 extends over 13 amino acids. Trimming pared 8 bases from V and 5 bases from J, leaving 16 bases between. CDR3 sequence reads: CASVRGGRDEQYF. The CDR3 nucleotides are TGTGCCAGCGTAAGGGGGGGCAGGGACGAGCAGTACTTC.

This clone has only a few counts. The chain combines TRBV6-5 with TRBJ2-1; 11 bases match TRBD2. This CDR3 spans 15 amino acids. V gave up 6 bases and J gave up 8 bases; unmatched junction bases: 9. The germline V gene encodes CDR1 MNHEY and CDR2 SVGAGI. DNA for the CDR3: TGTGCCAGCAGCATTATAGCGGGGGGGCTTTATGAGCAGTTCTTC. The encoded protein is CASSIIAGGLYEQFF.

The sample holds a few counts of this clone. The chain uses TRBV7-2 and TRBJ2-3, with TRBD2 matching over 7 bases. There are 13 residues in the CDR3. The trim removed 2 bases at V and 9 bases at J, leaving 5 bases unmatched. From germline, CDR1 is SGHTA and CDR2 FQGNSA. Here the CDR3 reads CASSLPLAVTQYF. CDR3 coding DNA: TGTGCCAGCAGCTTACCCCTAGCGGTAACGCAGTATTTT. Full variable domain (remainder filled in from reference TRBV7-2 and TRBJ2-3): GAGVSQSPSNKVTEKGKDVELRCDPISGHTALYWYRQSLGQGLEFLIYFQGNSAPDKSGLPSDRFSAERTGGSVSTLTIQRTQQEDSAVYLCASSLPLAVTQYFGPGTRLTVL.

Ten or more counts support this clone. The V gene is TRBV18, the J gene TRBJ1-1; the D gene is possibly TRBD1 (5 bases). The CDR3 sequence is 14 residues long. V lost 4 bases to trimming and J lost 2 bases, with 11 bases between them. CDR1 and CDR2 (germline): KGHSH, LQKENI. The DNA for the CDR3 is TGTGCCAGCTCACAGGGGAGTTATAACACTGAAGCTTTCTTT. Translation gives CASSQGSYNTEAFF.

This clone occurred a few times. The chain carries TRBV6-5 and TRBJ1-5; 9 bases agree with TRBD1. The CDR3 runs 14 residues. Looked up from germline, CDR1 is MNHEY and CDR2 is SVGAGI. The ends lost 6 bases at V and 6 bases at J; junction bases unmatched: 6. The CDR3 region has the DNA TGTGCCAGCAGCTTTCGGACAGGGGTTCAGCCCCAGCATTTT. Translated, it gives CASSFRTGVQPQHF.

This chain links TRBV6-1 with TRBJ1-6; unclear D gene. The germline V gene has CDR1 MNHNS and CDR2 SASEGT. Between the trimmed V and J ends, which lost 5 bases and 12 bases, there was a span of 8 bases. The CDR3 length is 11 residues. The CDR3 loop is CASSNRRPLHF. In nucleotides, the CDR3 is TGTGCCAGCAGTAATCGGAGACCCCTCCACTTT.

There are a few counts of this clone. This sequence joins TRBV7-2 and TRBJ1-2; 9 positions match TRBD1. Germline loops: CDR1 SGHTA, CDR2 FQGNSA. V trimming: 5 bases; J trimming: 2 bases; junction bases outside the gene matches: 6. The CDR3 consists of 15 residues. The CDR3 spells CASSPGTGQNYGYTF. In DNA, the CDR3 is TGTGCCAGCAGCCCAGGGACAGGGCAAAACTATGGCTACACCTTC.

This clone was picked up a small number of times. The V and J genes are TRBV19 and TRBJ1-5; the match to TRBD1 covers 8 bases. V lost 7 bases and J lost 2; bases outside the gene matches: 4. CDR1 and CDR2 from the germline V gene are LNHDA and SQIVND (reference sequence). This CDR3 is 14 amino acids long. The CDR3 region is CASIWGQGNQPQHF. The DNA for the CDR3 is TGTGCCAGTATTTGGGGACAGGGCAATCAGCCCCAGCATTTT.

The chain joins TRBV28 to TRBJ1-3; D not resolved. This CDR3 is 15 amino acids long. V gave up 5 bases and J gave up 2 bases, with 13 bases separating them. Germline CDR1 reads MDHEN; CDR2 reads SYDVKM. DNA for the CDR3: TGTGCCAGCAGTCCCACAAAGACGACTGGAAACACCATATATTTT. Its protein is CASSPTKTTGNTIYF.

V usage is TRBV6-5 and J usage is TRBJ1-1; D is ambiguous. Trimming cost V 3 bases and J 1 base, with 9 bases left between them. CDR1 is MNHEY and CDR2 is SVGAGI in the germline V gene. The CDR3 spans 14 residues. Here the CDR3 DNA reads TGTGCCAGCAGTTATACAGAGAAGAACACTGAAGCTTTCTTT. It encodes CASSYTEKNTEAFF.

V and J are TRBV2 and TRBJ1-5, with D possibly TRBD1 on 6 matching bases. V was cut by 8 bases and J by 4 bases, with 21 bases left in between. The CDR3 runs 16 residues. Germline V CDR1 and CDR2: SNHLY, FYNNEI. This CDR3 reads CASGGDTRRGNQPQHF. CDR3 DNA sequence: TGTGCCAGCGGGGGGGACACCCGGCGGGGTAATCAGCCCCAGCATTTT.

V is TRBV6-9 and J is TRBJ2-1; D unclear. Trimming cost V 8 bases and J 6 bases, with 14 bases left between them. In germline, CDR1 is MNHGY, CDR2 SVAAGI. CDR3 length: 13 residues. For the CDR3, the DNA is TGTGCCAGCGGGGTCATTCAAGGCAATGAGCAGTTCTTC. It encodes CASGVIQGNEQFF.

This clone was observed a few times. The chain combines TRBV6-5 with TRBJ1-2, with D uncertain. The V end lost 2 bases, the J end lost 2 bases, and 12 bases lay between the germline ends. The CDR3 contains 15 residues. The V gene's germline CDR1 is MNHEY and CDR2 SVGAGI. The chain's CDR3 is CASSYLAGPNYGYTF. In DNA form, the CDR3 reads TGTGCCAGCAGTTACCTGGCAGGCCCCAACTATGGCTACACCTTC.